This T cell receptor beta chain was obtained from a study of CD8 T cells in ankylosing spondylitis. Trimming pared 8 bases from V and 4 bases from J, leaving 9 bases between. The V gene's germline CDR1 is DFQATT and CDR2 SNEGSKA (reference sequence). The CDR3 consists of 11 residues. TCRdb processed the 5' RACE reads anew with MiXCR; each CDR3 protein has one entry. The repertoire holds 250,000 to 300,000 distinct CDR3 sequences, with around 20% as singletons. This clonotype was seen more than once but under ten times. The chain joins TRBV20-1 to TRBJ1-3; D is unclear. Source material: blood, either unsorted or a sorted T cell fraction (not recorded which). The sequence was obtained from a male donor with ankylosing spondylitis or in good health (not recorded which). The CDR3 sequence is CSTAAGNTIYF. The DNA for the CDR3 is TGCAGTACTGCCGCCGGAAACACCATATATTTT.